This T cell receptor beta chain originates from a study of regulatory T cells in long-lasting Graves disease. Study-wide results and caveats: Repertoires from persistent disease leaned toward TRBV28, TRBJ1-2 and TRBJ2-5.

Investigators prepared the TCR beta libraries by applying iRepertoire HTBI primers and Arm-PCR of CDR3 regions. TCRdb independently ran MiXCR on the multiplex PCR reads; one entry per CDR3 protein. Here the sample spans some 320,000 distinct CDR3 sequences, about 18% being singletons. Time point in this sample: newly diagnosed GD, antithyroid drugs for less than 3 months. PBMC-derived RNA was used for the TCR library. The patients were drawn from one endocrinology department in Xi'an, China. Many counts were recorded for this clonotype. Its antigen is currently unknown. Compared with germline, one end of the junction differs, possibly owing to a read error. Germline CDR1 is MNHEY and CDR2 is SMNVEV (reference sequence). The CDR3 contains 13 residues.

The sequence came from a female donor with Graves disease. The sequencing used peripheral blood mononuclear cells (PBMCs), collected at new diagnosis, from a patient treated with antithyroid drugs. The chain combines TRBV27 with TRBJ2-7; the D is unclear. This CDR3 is CASSLYSSYEQYF. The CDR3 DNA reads TGTGCCAGCAGCTTATACAGCTCCTACGAGCAGTACTTC.